Below, one T cell receptor (beta chain) is given with its context. The specificity of this receptor is unknown. No much larger clone is present one base from it, and per-base qualities are unavailable. The entry originates in a study of shared clonotypes between healthy human individuals (dated by TCRdb to the early 2020s). About the full investigation: Two women and three men aged 18 to 49 years were included in the cohort. Leukapheresis yielded between about 0.85 and 9.5 billion PBMCs per donor. To increase sequencing depth and limit assay-specific biases, different laboratories used diverse techniques to prepare libraries and sequence TCR repertoires. For each donor, CD4 naive and CD4 memory were each given three plates, CD8 naive was given two plates, and CD8 memory was given one plate. To estimate repertoire size and how much clonotype sharing occurs between individuals, the study deeply sequenced the blood TCR repertoires of five healthy adults.

Using the deep immunoSEQ assay, TCR CDR3 regions were amplified from genomic DNA by multiplex PCR. For each cell subset, the extracted genomic DNA was distributed evenly across all wells of several immunoSEQ 96-well plates, and each plate served as one replicate. For sorted subsets, each replicate PCR was loaded with roughly 0.2 ug genomic DNA, equivalent to approximately 33,000 T cell genomes. Purified libraries were measured with a Qubit 3.0 fluorometer, size-checked on a Bioanalyzer 2100, and measured again with the KAPA Library Quantification kit. Every immunoSEQ 96-well plate was sequenced on a separate single-read 150-cycle Illumina NextSeq 550 flow cell. Processing in the source paper ran as follows. Because the immunoSEQ output held only junctional sequences and lacked quality scores, the filtering could not match the filtering applied to full-length reads. To assign V/J genes and CDR3, sequences were annotated against IMGT germline references using PyIR, a Python wrapper for IgBLAST v1.9. Reads were removed for weak V/J assignments (E-value above 1e-6), missing CDR3, stop codons, out-of-frame junctions, or ambiguous translated residues. V3J clonotypes were defined by identical inferred V gene, J gene, and CDR3 amino acid sequence. The percentage overlap between two repertoires was calculated by dividing the number of shared unique clonotypes by the size of the smaller repertoire. Repertoire richness was assessed with RTK rarefaction, the Chao1 estimator, and Recon v2.1 estimates of unobserved clonotypes. For all TCRbeta clonotypes obtained by the gDNA method from a few donors, generation probabilities were computed with OLGA. What TCRdb holds here is the immuneACCESS table cut down to in-frame rearrangements. Part of the clones is not present; checked against another copy, under half of the missing clones reflect an unresolved V gene, and the others are unexplained. For V, J and clone size, that table is used; D and trimming come from the DNA. Recorded for this sample are a few million clones; approximately 95% of them occurred a single time. The ten largest clones represent 0.35% to 0.45% of the sample.

CDR1 MGHRA and CDR2 YSYEKL were looked up in the germline V gene. The CDR3, cysteine through phenylalanine, is 19 amino acids long. Only CDR3 DNA remains: 57 bases, in frame from the first base. Trimming removed 0 bases from V and 2 bases from J; the gene matches leave 14 bases unexplained. The investigation overall reported the following: Compared with non-shared clonotypes, the clonotypes found in all four sorted-subset donors had higher generation probabilities. Naive subsets generally had larger estimated clonotype richness than memory subsets did. The genetic and exposure-history diversity represented was limited by the small number of donors. Even with the large sequencing depth, rarefaction of the sorted-subset datasets indicated that sequencing was incomplete. Approximately 4.8% of naive CD4, approximately 3.7% of naive CD8, approximately 2.2% of memory CD4, and approximately 0.4% of memory CD8 clonotypes were shared across a few donors. Based on pairwise subsampling, the degree of clonotype sharing among donors was expected to be affected by sequencing depth. Only blood was sampled, and tissue TCR repertoires likely differ from those in blood.

The donors were healthy, HIV-negative adults with no recently reported acute infections or vaccinations. Every donor was a Caucasian adult living in Nashville, Tennessee, USA. CD4+ T cells were enriched by magnetic negative selection; naive cells were then positively selected on CD45RA, and the negative fraction formed the memory subset. Blood was obtained by leukapheresis, after which PBMCs were separated by Ficoll-Histopaque density gradient centrifugation and cryopreserved in liquid nitrogen vapor phase. Analytical flow cytometry was used to check the purity and quantity of every magnetically sorted T cell population. Each sorted fraction had its genomic DNA isolated and then quantified by UV absorbance on a Nanodrop 2000c.

This receptor was identified in a man in his late teens or twenties in good health. Some clones in this sample may be carry-over from other donors' samples. The rearrangement joined TRBV4-1 to TRBJ2-7, and 9 junctional nucleotides match TRBD2. Sequencing was performed on naive CD4+ T cells from PBMCs. The cell subset or site tag for this specimen amounts to: CD45RA+ positively selected. Here the CDR3 is given as CASSQDQRLAGIGPYEQYF. The DNA sequence is as follows: TGCGCCAGCAGCCAAGACCAGCGCCTAGCGGGAATTGGGCCCTACGAGCAGTACTTC.